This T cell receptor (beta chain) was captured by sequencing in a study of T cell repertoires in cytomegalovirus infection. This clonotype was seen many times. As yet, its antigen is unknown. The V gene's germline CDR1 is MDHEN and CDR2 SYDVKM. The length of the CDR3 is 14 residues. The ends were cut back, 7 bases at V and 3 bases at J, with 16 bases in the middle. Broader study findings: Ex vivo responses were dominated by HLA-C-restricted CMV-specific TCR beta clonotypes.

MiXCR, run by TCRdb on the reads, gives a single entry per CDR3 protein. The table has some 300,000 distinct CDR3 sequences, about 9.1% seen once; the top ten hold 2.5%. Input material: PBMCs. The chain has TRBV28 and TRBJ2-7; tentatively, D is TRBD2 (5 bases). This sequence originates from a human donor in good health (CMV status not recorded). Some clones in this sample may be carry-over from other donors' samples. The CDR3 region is CASTPTQLDYEQYF. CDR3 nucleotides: TGTGCCAGCACTCCCACCCAACTAGACTACGAGCAGTACTTC.